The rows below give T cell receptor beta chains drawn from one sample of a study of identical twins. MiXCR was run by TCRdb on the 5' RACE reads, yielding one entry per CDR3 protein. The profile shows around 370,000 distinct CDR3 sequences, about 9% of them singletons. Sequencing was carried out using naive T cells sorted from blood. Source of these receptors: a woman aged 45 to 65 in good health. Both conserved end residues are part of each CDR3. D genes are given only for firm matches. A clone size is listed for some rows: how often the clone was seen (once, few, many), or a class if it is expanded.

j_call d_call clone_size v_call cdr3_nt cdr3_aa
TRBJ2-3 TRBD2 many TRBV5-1 TGCGCCAGCAGCTCACTAGCGGACCTCACAGATACGCAGTATTTT CASSSLADLTDTQYF
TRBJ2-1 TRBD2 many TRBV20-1 TGCAGTGCTAGAGATTGGAGCGGGAGTTCTAATGAGCAGTTCTTC CSARDWSGSSNEQFF
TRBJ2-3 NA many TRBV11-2 TGTGCCAGCAGGACTAGGATGGGCACAGATACGCAGTATTTT CASRTRMGTDTQYF
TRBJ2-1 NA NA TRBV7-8 TGTGCCAGCAGCTTAAGTTTGACTGGGCAGTTCTTC CASSLSLTGQFF
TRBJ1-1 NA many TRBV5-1 TGCGCCAGCAGCTTGGGACAGAAAGACACTGAAGCTTTCTTT CASSLGQKDTEAFF
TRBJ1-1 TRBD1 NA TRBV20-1 TGCATCTCGCCGGGACAGGGGAACACTGAAGCTTTCTTT CISPGQGNTEAFF
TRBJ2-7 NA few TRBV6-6 TGTGCCAGCACCCCCGGGGGTTCCGAGCAGTACTTC CASTPGGSEQYF
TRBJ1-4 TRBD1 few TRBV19 TGTGCCAGTAGCTTCGGCGGAGGGGGACAGCTCGAAAAACTGTTTTTT CASSFGGGGQLEKLFF
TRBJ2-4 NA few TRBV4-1 TGCGCCAGCAGCCAAGGTCCTTTAGCCAAAAACATTCAGTACTTC CASSQGPLAKNIQYF
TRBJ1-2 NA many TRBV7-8 TGTGCCAGCAGCTTAGCGATTGACCCGAACTATGGCTACACCTTC CASSLAIDPNYGYTF
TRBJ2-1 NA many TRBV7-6 TGTGCCAGCAGCACAAACGGGATAAGCTCCTACAATGAGCAGTTCTTC CASSTNGISSYNEQFF
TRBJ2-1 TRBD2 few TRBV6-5 TGTGCCAGCAGGCCCACTAGCGGGAGGGCGGAGGAGCAGTTCTTC CASRPTSGRAEEQFF
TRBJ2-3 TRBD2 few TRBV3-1 TGTGCCAGCAGCGGACTAGCGGAAATCACAGATACGCAGTATTTT CASSGLAEITDTQYF
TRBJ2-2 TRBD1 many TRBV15 TGTGCCACCAGCAGTGGACAGGGGAGCGTCGGGGAGCTGTTTTTT CATSSGQGSVGELFF
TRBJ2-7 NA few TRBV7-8 TGTGCCAGCAGCTTACTCCCCTTCAGGTTCGAGCAGTACTTC CASSLLPFRFEQYF
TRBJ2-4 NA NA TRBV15 TGTGCCACCAGCAGTTTGGGGGAGGATAACATTCAGTACTTC CATSSLGEDNIQYF
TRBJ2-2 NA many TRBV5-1 TGCGCCAGCAGTTGGATTGGGACGACGTCTAACACCGGGGAGCTGTTTTTT CASSWIGTTSNTGELFF
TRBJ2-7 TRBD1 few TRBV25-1 TGTGCCAGCGCCCGGACAGGGTTCCCCCACGAGCAGTACTTC CASARTGFPHEQYF
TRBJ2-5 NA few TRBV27 TGTGCCAGCGGTCGGGCGTTGGGGGAGACCCAGTACTTC CASGRALGETQYF
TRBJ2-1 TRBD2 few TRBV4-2 TGTGCCAGCAGCCAGACTGGGACTAGCGGAGGGCACGGCTACAATGAGCAGTTCTTC CASSQTGTSGGHGYNEQFF
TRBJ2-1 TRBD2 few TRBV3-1 TGTGCCAGCAGCCAAGCCCCTATAGCGGGAGTACATGAGCAGTTCTTC CASSQAPIAGVHEQFF
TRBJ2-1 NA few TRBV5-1 TGCGCCAGCAGCTGGGGGCGCAGGGGCTCCTACAATGAGCAGTTCTTC CASSWGRRGSYNEQFF
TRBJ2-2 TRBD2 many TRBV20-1 TGCAGTGCGAGGAGCGGGAGTACCACCGGGGAGCTGTTTTTT CSARSGSTTGELFF
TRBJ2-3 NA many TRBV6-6 TGTGCCAGCAGTTCCCTCGTACAGGGATTACGGGGCACAGATACGCAGTATTTT CASSSLVQGLRGTDTQYF
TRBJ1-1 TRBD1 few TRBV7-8 TGTGCCAGCAGCTTAACAGGGGACGTTGGCACTGAAGCTTTCTTT CASSLTGDVGTEAFF
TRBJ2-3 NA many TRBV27 TGTGCCAGCGGGGAGAGCCAAGATACGCAGTATTTT CASGESQDTQYF
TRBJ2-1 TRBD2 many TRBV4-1 TGCGCCAGCAGCCAGGCCGGGACTAGCAATGAGCAGTTCTTC CASSQAGTSNEQFF
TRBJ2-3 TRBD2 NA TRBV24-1 TGTGCCACCAGTGACCACCTAGCGGGGGGCACAGATACGCAGTATTTT CATSDHLAGGTDTQYF
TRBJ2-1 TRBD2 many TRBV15 TGTGCCACCAGCAGAGATAACGCGGGAGTTCGGTTCTTC CATSRDNAGVRFF
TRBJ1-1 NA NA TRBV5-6 TGTGCCAGCAGGACACGCCCGGGGCTGGACACTGAAGCTTTCTTT CASRTRPGLDTEAFF
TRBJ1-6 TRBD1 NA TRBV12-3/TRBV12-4 TGTGCCAGCAGTCCAACAGGGGGCGGTTCACCCCTCCACTTT CASSPTGGGSPLHF
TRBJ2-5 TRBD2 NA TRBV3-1 TGTGCCAGCAGCCAAGCTAGCGGGAGTTATGAGACCCAGTACTTC CASSQASGSYETQYF
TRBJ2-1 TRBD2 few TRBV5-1 TGCGCCAGCAGCCAGTTCCCACTAGCGGGAGGACTTAATGAGCAGTTCTTC CASSQFPLAGGLNEQFF
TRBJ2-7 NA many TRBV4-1 TGCGCCAGCAGCCTCGACCAGATAAGCTCCTACGAGCAGTACTTC CASSLDQISSYEQYF
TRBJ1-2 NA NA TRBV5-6 TGTGCCAGCAGCACATACAGGGCCGCTATAGGTGGCTACACCTTC CASSTYRAAIGGYTF
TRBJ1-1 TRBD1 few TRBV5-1 TGCGCCAGCAGCTCAACCCCGGGACAGGGTGGTATGGGCACTGAAGCTTTCTTT CASSSTPGQGGMGTEAFF
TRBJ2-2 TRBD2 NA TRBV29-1 TGCAGCGCGGAAAGCGGGAGGGGCACCGGGGACCTGTTTTTT CSAESGRGTGDLFF
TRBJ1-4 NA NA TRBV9 TGTGCCAGCAGCGTAGATAAGGATGCGGAAAAACTGTTTTTT CASSVDKDAEKLFF
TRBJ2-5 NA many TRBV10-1 TGCGCCAGCAGTGAGTTCCCAGGGGTCGGTGAGACCCAGTACTTC CASSEFPGVGETQYF
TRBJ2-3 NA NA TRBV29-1 TGCAGCGTTGAACAGACTTTCACAGATACGCAGTATTTT CSVEQTFTDTQYF
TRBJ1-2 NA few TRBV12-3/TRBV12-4 TGTGCCAGCACCTTAGGGGGGCGGGACATTTACTTC CASTLGGRDIYF
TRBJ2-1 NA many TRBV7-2 TGTGCCAGCAAAAGAGGGGGGGTTGAGCAGTTCTTC CASKRGGVEQFF
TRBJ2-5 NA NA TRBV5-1 TGCGCCAGCAGCTTGCGGGACGGAGACCAAGAGACCCAGTACTTC CASSLRDGDQETQYF
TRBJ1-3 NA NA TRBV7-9 TGTGCCAGCAGCTTAATCTCTGGAAACACCATATATTTT CASSLISGNTIYF
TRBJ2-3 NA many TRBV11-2 TGTGCCAGCAGCTTAGATAGGAATAGAGGGACAGATACGCAGTATTTT CASSLDRNRGTDTQYF
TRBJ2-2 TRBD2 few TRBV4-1 TGCGCCAGCAGCCAAGGAGGCGGGAGGGCCCGAGGCGGGGAGCTGTTTTTT CASSQGGGRARGGELFF
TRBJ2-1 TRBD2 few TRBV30 TGTGCCTGGAGTGTTGCACTAGCGGGAGCCAATGAGCAGTTCTTC CAWSVALAGANEQFF
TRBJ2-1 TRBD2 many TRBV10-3 TGTGCCAGCTCCCTAGCGGGCGACTCCTACAATGAGCAGTTCTTC CASSLAGDSYNEQFF
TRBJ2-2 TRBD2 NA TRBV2 TGTGCCAGCAGTGTACTAGCGGGAGTAATCGGGGTGCTGTTTTTT CASSVLAGVIGVLFF
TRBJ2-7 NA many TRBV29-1 TGCAGCGTTGTGGGTGGTACCTACGAGCAGTACTTC CSVVGGTYEQYF
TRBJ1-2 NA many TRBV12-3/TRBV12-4 TGTGCCAGCAGCCCCAGGGGACCCTATGGCTACACCTTC CASSPRGPYGYTF
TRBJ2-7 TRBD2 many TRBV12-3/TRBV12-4 TGTGCCAGCAGTCGACTAGCGGGAGCCCACGAGCAGTACTTC CASSRLAGAHEQYF
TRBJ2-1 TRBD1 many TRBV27 TGTGCCAGCAGTTCATACTCGGACAGGTACAATGAGCAGTTCTTC CASSSYSDRYNEQFF
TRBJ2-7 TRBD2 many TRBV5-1 TGCGCCAGCAGCTGGGTCGGTGCGGGAGTCTACGAGCAGTACTTC CASSWVGAGVYEQYF
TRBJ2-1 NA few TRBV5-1 TGCGCCACCTCCCCCGGGACACCTATTTACAATGAGCAGTTCTTC CATSPGTPIYNEQFF
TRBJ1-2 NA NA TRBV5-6 TGTGCCAGCGCGAAACAGAGCTATGGCTACACCTTC CASAKQSYGYTF
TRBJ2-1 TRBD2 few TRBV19 TGTGCCAGTAGTGCCGACCGTCCGGGACTAGCGGGAGGGGGGAACTACAATGAGCAGTTCTTC CASSADRPGLAGGGNYNEQFF
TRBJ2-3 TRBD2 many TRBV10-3 TGTGCCATCAGATCTACTAGCGATCTCACAGATACGCAGTATTTT CAIRSTSDLTDTQYF
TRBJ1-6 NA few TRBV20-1 TGCAGTGCTAGGCGGGACCAGAGCTCCTATAATTCACCCCTCCACTTT CSARRDQSSYNSPLHF